This TCR beta chain was retrieved from a study of blood T cell repertoires in COVID-19. Study in general: PBMCs, B-cell-depleted T cells, or T cells provided the cDNA or gDNA that made up the material.

Living in roughly 25 US areas, the participants were between 18 and 89 years of age. Clones were read by immunoSEQ multiplex PCR, and TCRdb kept only the in-frame ones, dropping some. The sample comprises about 160,000 clones, over 70% of which are singletons, and about 6% rests with the top ten. Looked up from germline, CDR1 is SGDLS and CDR2 is YYNGEE. Germline trimming cut 0 bases from V and 4 bases from J; bases unmatched to any gene: 12. CDR3 length: 18 residues. This sequence was found in a woman in her thirties or forties with acute COVID-19. The chain couples TRBV9 to TRBJ2-5; the match to TRBD2 covers 10 bases. The sequencing sample was made of PBMCs or T cells enriched from blood (not recorded which). The CDR3 bases are TGTGCCAGCAGCGTAGATGGTTTAGCGGGAGGAGTTCGAGAGACCCAGTACTTC. Translation gives CASSVDGLAGGVRETQYF.